The clone carrying this T cell receptor beta chain occurred many times. Its antigen is still unknown. Synthesis of cDNA was performed by 5'RACE using 10-nucleotide random UMIs. One entry per CDR3 protein results from TCRdb running MiXCR on the 5' RACE reads. The sample lists roughly 120,000 distinct CDR3 sequences, about 3.4% occurring once. PBMCs stored at -80 C, numbering 2 million, were the origin of the unsorted libraries. There are 17 residues in the CDR3. Germline lookup yields CDR1 MNHEY and CDR2 SVGAGI. The ends were cut back, 5 bases at V and 2 bases at J, with 19 bases in the middle. This sample was taken from a study of neurological immune-mediated disorders. For the study at large: The roughly 34 multiple sclerosis patients comprised around 31 relapsing-remitting and 3 secondary progressive cases. Study-wide points: Private repertoires in all groups were suggested, as expanded clones shared no CDR3 amino acid sequences across subjects.

The receptor's source is a woman aged 25-40 years with multiple sclerosis. Sequencing was performed on PBMCs. The gene calls are TRBV6-5 and TRBJ2-1; weak D call: TRBD2 (6 bases). CDR3 sequence reads: CASSIYLTGDPYNEQFF. CDR3 DNA: TGTGCCAGCAGTATCTATCTTACGGGGGATCCCTACAATGAGCAGTTCTTC.